Here is one T cell receptor (beta chain) with its context. Given a much more abundant clone one base away, this may be a read error. Unique molecular identifiers were built into the TCRbeta library. TCRdb analysed the PCR reads with MiXCR anew, one entry per CDR3 protein. Of 75,000 to 100,000 distinct CDR3 sequences in the sample, 8% to 9% were seen once. The sample belongs to a study of T-cell reconstitution after alpha-beta-depleted transplantation in children. V was clipped by 4 bases and J by 4 bases; unmatched bases: 8. In germline, CDR1 is SGHDN, CDR2 FVKESK. The CDR3 extends over 15 amino acids.

Material: PBMCs from the stem cell graft donor, obtained from the stem cell graft. The chain is built from TRBV14 and TRBJ1-1; 8 bases are shared with TRBD1. The clonotype was recovered from a human donor who donated a stem cell graft to a child with congenital amegakaryocytic thrombocytopenia. CDR3 DNA: TGTGCCAGCAGCCCGCGGACAGGGTATGGCACTGAAGCTTTCTTT. It specifies CASSPRTGYGTEAFF.